The clone carrying this T cell receptor beta chain was detected a few times. The data are from a study of T-cell reconstitution after alpha-beta-depleted transplantation in children. Unique molecular identifiers were incorporated during preparation of the TCRbeta library. From the PCR reads, TCRdb called clonotypes with MiXCR, one entry per CDR3 protein. Of a few hundred thousand distinct CDR3 sequences in the sample, around 15% were seen once. CDR3 size: 15 residues. Trimming shortened V by 3 bases and J by 0 bases, and 10 bases separated the two germline ends. The germline CDR1 and CDR2 sequences are LGHDT and YNNKEL (reference sequence).

The chain carries TRBV3-1 and TRBJ2-3, with a possible D match to TRBD2 (5 bases). Sequenced material: PBMCs, mostly from graft donor cells, taken 360 days after TCRalphabeta/CD19-depleted stem cell transplant. This TCR was recovered from a boy in the first two years of life who had a stem cell transplant for Wiskott-Aldrich syndrome, so the T cells may come from the graft donor. CDR3 coding DNA: TGTGCCAGCAGCCATGGGCAGCGGAGCACAGATACGCAGTATTTT. Translating it yields CASSHGQRSTDTQYF.